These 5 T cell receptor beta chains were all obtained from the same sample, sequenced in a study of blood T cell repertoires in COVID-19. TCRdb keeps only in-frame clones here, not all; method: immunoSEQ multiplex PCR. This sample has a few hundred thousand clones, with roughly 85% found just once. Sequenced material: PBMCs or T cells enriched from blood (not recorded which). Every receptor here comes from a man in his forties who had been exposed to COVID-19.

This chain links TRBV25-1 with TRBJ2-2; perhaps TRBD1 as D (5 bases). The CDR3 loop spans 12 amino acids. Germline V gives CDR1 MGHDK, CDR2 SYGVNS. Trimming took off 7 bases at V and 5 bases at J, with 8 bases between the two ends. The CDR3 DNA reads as TGTGCCAGCATTCAGGGTACCGGGGAGCTGTTTTTT. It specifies CASIQGTGELFF.

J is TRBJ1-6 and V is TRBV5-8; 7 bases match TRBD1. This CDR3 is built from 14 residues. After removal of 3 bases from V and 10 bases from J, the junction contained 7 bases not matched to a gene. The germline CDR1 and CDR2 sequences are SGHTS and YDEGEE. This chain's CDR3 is CASSSRAGGSPLHF. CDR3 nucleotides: TGTGCCAGCAGCTCCAGGGCAGGGGGATCACCCCTCCACTTT.

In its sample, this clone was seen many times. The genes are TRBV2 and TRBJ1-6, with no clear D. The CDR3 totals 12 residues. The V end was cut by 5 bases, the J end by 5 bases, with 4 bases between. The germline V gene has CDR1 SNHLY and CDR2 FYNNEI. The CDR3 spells CASSLHNSPLHF. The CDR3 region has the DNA TGTGCCAGCAGTCTCCATAATTCACCCCTCCACTTT.

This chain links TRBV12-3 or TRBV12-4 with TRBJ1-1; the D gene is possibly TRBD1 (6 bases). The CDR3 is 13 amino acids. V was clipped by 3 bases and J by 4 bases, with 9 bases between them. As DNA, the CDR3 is TGTGCCAGCAGTTTGACAGGTCCCACTGAAGCTTTCTTT. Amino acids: CASSLTGPTEAFF.

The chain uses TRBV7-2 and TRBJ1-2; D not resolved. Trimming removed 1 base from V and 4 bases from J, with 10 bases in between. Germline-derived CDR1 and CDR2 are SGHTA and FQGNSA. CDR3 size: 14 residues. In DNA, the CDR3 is TGTGCCAGCAGCTTAGGAGGGTCCGCCTATGGCTACACCTTC. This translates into CASSLGGSAYGYTF.